This T cell receptor (beta chain) was found in a study of blood T cell repertoires in COVID-19. Study summary: COVID-19 samples from acute and convalescent phases originated in the United States, Italy and Spain. The cDNA or gDNA used as material had been derived from T cells, B-cell-depleted T cells, or PBMCs.

Germline CDR1 MNHEY, CDR2 SVGAGI. The V and J ends lost 2 bases and 11 bases, in that order; junction bases with no gene match: 11. CDR3 size: 15 residues. This table comes from immunoSEQ multiplex PCR, and its TCRdb copy is limited to in-frame clones, with some not included. Here the sample spans 150,000 to 200,000 clones, roughly 80% being singletons. The source is a man aged 55 to 70 with active or convalescent COVID-19. This chain connects TRBV6-5 to TRBJ1-1; 10 bases agree with TRBD1. Sequencing was carried out using peripheral blood. The CDR3 protein is CASSYGTGALEDAFF. The DNA of the CDR3 is TGTGCCAGCAGTTACGGGACAGGGGCGCTCGAGGATGCTTTCTTT.